This T cell receptor beta chain was recorded in a study of graft-versus-host responses after intestinal transplantation. Across the study: Multivisceral, liver-intestinal, or isolated intestinal grafts were transplanted into recipients.

The protocol was immunoSEQ multiplex PCR, while the TCRdb copy is restricted to in-frame clones and leaves out a portion. The sample has about 59,000 clones, approximately 94% seen once. Notes on this clone: What it recognizes is unknown.

Material: unstimulated CD4+ T cells sorted from spleen or lymph node cells, obtained before transplant. This receptor was obtained from a human donor who was the organ donor for an intestinal transplant.

CDR3 in DNA: TGCAGTGTTGGGAGATATCAGCCCCAGCATTTT. It specifies CSVGRYQPQHF. The V and J genes are TRBV20-1 and TRBJ1-5; D ambiguous. V shed 7 bases and J shed 5 bases, with 9 bases lying between them. Germline V gene data show CDR1 as DFQATT and CDR2 as SNEGSKA (reference sequence). This CDR3 contains 11 residues.